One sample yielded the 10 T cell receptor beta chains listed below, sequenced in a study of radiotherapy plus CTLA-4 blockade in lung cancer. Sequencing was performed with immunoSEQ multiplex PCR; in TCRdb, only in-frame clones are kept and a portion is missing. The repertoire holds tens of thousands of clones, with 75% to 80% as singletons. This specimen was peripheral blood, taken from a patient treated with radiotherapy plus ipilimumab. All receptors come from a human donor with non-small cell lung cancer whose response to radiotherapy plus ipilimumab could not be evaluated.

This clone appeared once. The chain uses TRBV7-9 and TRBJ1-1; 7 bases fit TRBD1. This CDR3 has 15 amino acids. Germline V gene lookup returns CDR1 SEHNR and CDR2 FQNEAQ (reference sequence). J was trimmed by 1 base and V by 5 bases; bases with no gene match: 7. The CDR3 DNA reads TGTGCCAGCAGCAGTACAGGACAGGCGAACACTGAAGCTTTCTTT. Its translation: CASSSTGQANTEAFF.

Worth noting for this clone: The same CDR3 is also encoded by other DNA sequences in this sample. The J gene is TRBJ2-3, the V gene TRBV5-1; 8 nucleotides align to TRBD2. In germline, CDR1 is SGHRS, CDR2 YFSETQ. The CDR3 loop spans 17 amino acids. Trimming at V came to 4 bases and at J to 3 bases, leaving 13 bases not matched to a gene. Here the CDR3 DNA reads TGCGCCAGCAGCCCAAGTTCCGGACTAGCAATAACAGATACGCAGTATTTT. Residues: CASSPSSGLAITDTQYF.

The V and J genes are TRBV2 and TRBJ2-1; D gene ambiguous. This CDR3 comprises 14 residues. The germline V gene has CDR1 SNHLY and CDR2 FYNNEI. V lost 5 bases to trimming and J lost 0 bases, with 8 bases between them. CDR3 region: CASSLQSSYNEQFF. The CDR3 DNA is TGTGCCAGCAGTCTACAGAGCTCCTACAATGAGCAGTTCTTC.

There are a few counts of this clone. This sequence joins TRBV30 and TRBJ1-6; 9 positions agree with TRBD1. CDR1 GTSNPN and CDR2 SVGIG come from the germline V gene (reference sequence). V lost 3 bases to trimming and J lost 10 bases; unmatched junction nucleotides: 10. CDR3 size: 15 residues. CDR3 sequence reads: CAWSLQGARYSPLHF. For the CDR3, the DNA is TGTGCCTGGAGCCTACAGGGGGCTAGGTACTCACCCCTCCACTTT.

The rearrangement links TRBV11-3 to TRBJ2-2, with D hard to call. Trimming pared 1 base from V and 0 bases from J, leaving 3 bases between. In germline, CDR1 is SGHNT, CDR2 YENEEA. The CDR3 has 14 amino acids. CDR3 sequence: CASSLVTNTGELFF. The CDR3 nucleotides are TGTGCCAGCAGCTTAGTCACGAACACCGGGGAGCTGTTTTTT.

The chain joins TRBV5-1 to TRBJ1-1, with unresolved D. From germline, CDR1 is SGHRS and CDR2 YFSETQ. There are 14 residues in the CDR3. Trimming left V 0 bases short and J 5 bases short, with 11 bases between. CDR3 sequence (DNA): TGCGCCAGCAGCTTGGATGTAGGGAGGACTGAAGCTTTCTTT. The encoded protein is CASSLDVGRTEAFF.

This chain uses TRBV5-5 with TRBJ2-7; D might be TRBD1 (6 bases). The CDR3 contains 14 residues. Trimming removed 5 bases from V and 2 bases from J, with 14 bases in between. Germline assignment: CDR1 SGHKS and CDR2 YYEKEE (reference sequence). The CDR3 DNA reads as TGTGCCAGCAGATTTCTTTACAGGGCCTACGAGCAGTACTTC. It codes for CASRFLYRAYEQYF.

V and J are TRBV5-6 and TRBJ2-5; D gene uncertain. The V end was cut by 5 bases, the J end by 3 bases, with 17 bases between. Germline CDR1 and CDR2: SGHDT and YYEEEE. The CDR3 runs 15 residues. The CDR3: CASSLLTNAKETQYF. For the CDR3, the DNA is TGTGCCAGCAGTTTACTCACTAATGCTAAAGAGACCCAGTACTTC.

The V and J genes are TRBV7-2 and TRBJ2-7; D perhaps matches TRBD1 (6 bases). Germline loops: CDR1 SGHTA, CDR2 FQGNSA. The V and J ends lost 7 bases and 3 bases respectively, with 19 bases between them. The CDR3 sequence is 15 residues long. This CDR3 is CASTTGLAGIYEQYF. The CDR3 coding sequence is TGTGCCAGCACCACAGGGTTGGCGGGTATCTACGAGCAGTACTTC.

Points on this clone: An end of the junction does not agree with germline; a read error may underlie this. The CDR3 DNA reads as TGTGCCAGCAGCGTAACAGGGGATTCACCCCTCCACTTT. It translates to CASSVTGDSPLHF. The chain has TRBV7-3 and TRBJ1-6; 7 bases fit TRBD1. The CDR3 consists of 13 residues. CDR1 and CDR2 (germline): SGHTA, FQGTGA.